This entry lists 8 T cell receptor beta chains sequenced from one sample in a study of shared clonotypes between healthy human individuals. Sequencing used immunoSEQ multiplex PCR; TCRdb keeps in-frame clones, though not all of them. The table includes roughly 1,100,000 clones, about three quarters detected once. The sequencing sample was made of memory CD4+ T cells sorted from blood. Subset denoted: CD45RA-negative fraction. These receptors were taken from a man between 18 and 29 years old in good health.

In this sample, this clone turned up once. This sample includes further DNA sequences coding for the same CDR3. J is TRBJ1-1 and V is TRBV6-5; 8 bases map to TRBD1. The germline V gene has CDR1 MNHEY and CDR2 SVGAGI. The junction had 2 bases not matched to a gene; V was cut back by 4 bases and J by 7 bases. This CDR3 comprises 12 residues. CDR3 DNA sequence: TGTGCCAGCAGTTTTGGACAGGGTGAAGCTTTCTTT. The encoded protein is CASSFGQGEAFF.

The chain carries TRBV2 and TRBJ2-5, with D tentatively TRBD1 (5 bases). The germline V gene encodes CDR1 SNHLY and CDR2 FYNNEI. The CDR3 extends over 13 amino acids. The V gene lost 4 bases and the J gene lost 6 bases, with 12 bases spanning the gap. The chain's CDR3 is CASSGQGVQTQYF. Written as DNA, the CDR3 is TGTGCCAGCAGTGGGCAGGGTGTACAGACCCAGTACTTC.

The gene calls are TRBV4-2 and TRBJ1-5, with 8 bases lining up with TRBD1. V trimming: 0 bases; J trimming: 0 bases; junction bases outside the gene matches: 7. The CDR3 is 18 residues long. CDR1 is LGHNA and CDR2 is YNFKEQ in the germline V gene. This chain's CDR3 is CASSQDPGQGDSNQPQHF. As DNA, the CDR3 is TGTGCCAGCAGCCAAGATCCCGGACAGGGCGATAGCAATCAGCCCCAGCATTTT.

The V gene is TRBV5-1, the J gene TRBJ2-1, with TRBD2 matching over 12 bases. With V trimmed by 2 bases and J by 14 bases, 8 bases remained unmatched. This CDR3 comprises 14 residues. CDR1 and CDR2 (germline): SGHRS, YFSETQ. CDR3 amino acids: CASSLKLAGGREFF. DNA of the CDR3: TGCGCCAGCAGCTTAAAACTAGCGGGAGGCCGCGAGTTCTTC.

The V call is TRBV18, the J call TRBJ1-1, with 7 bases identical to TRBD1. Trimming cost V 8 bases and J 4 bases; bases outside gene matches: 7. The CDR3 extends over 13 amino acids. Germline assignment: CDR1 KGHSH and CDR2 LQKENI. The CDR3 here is CASARAGGTEAFF. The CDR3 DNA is TGTGCCAGCGCCCGGGCAGGGGGCACTGAAGCTTTCTTT.

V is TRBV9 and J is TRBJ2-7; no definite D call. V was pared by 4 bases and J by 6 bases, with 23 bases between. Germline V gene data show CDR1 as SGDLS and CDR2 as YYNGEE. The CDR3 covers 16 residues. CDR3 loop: CASSSGPRGTTVEQYF. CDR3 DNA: TGTGCCAGCAGCTCAGGACCCCGCGGAACTACGGTCGAGCAGTACTTC.

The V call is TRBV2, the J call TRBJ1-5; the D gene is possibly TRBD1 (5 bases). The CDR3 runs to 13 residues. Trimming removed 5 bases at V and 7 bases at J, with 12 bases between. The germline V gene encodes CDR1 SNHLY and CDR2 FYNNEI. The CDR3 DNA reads TGTGCCAGCAGTCGAGGGTGGGGCCAGCCCCAGCATTTT. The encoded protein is CASSRGWGQPQHF.

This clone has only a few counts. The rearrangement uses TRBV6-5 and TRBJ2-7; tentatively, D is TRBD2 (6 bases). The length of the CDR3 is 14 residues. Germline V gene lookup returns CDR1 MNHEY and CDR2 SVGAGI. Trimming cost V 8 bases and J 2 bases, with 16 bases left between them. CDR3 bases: TGTGCCAGCCGGGGCGGGGCGGCAACCTACGAGCAGTACTTC. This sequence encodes CASRGGAATYEQYF.